A single sample is the source of the 18 T cell receptor beta chains below, sequenced in a study of glioma-infiltrating T cells after dendritic cell vaccination. Sequencing was performed with immunoSEQ multiplex PCR; in TCRdb, only in-frame clones are kept and a portion is missing. The sample lists about 73,000 clones, over 75% seen once, with approximately 2.3% in the top ten. The starting material was blood, obtained before dendritic cell vaccination. These receptors were collected from a human donor with glioblastoma.

The V gene is TRBV30, the J gene TRBJ2-3; 8 nucleotides match TRBD2. CDR1 GTSNPN and CDR2 SVGIG come from the germline V gene (reference sequence). With V trimmed by 2 bases and J by 6 bases, 10 bases remained unmatched. This CDR3 has 15 residues. The DNA for the CDR3 is TGTGCCTGGAGTAAACTAGCGGCCTCTTCGGATACGCAGTATTTT. It is translated as CAWSKLAASSDTQYF.

This chain links TRBV29-1 with TRBJ1-2; the match to TRBD1 covers 7 bases. V lost 4 bases and J lost 0; bases outside the gene matches: 8. The CDR3 sequence is 15 residues long. Germline CDR1 SQVTM, CDR2 ANQGSEA. The CDR3 region is CSVVPTGKPNYGYTF. The CDR3 nucleotides read TGCAGCGTTGTCCCGACAGGGAAGCCTAACTATGGCTACACCTTC.

The chain employs TRBV19 and TRBJ1-5; TRBD1 matches at 8 bases. The CDR3 is 14 residues long. V dropped 9 bases and J dropped 3; count of bases not matched to a gene: 7. The germline V gene has CDR1 LNHDA and CDR2 SQIVND (reference sequence). CDR3 amino acids: CASVDRGNNQPQHF. The DNA for the CDR3 is TGTGCCAGCGTCGACAGGGGCAACAATCAGCCCCAGCATTTT.

This rearrangement joins TRBV5-1 to TRBJ2-7; the D gene is possibly TRBD2 (6 bases). Germline CDR1 is SGHRS and CDR2 is YFSETQ. The CDR3 loop spans 13 amino acids. With 7 bases removed from V and 0 bases from J, the gap between germline ends came to 11 bases. For the CDR3, the DNA is TGCGCCAGCGCGGAGGGGCCCTCCTACGAGCAGTACTTC. It yields the protein CASAEGPSYEQYF.

This clone was detected a few times. The chain joins TRBV4-1 to TRBJ2-2; 13 nucleotides match TRBD2. The CDR3 is 17 amino acids. Trimming at V came to 6 bases and at J to 7 bases, leaving 11 bases not matched to a gene. Germline CDR1 MGHRA, CDR2 YSYEKL. In nucleotides, the CDR3 is TGCGCCAGCAGATACAGACTAGCGGGGGGCCGGGTCGGGGAGCTGTTTTTT. This codes for CASRYRLAGGRVGELFF.

The chain links TRBV5-3 to TRBJ1-6; TRBD1 aligns across 9 bases. TRBV5-3 is an open reading frame whose function is uncertain. V was clipped by 2 bases and J by 6 bases; unmatched bases: 9. This CDR3 is built from 17 residues. The CDR3 reads CARSFGQGKVSNSPLHF. CDR3 DNA sequence: TGTGCCAGAAGCTTTGGACAGGGGAAGGTAAGTAATTCACCCCTCCACTTT.

The gene calls are TRBV7-6 and TRBJ2-5; tentatively, D is TRBD1 (6 bases). The ends were cut back, 4 bases at V and 5 bases at J, with 11 bases in the middle. This CDR3 is 13 amino acids long. Germline-derived CDR1 and CDR2 are SGHVS and FNYEAQ. DNA of the CDR3: TGTGCCAGCAGCTCGACAGGTGGGGAGACCCAGTACTTC. This codes for CASSSTGGETQYF.

The rearrangement joins TRBV5-1 to TRBJ2-1; 13 nucleotides line up with TRBD2. The CDR3 runs 18 residues. Trimming removed 3 bases from V and 8 bases from J; junction bases left unmatched: 14. Germline V lookup: CDR1 SGHRS, CDR2 YFSETQ. CDR3 region: CASSSRGGLAGFNDEQFF. CDR3 bases: TGCGCCAGCAGCTCGCGTGGGGGACTAGCGGGATTTAACGATGAGCAGTTCTTC.

The chain is built from TRBV27 and TRBJ2-6; no clear D. Looked up from germline, CDR1 is MNHEY and CDR2 is SMNVEV (reference sequence). The CDR3 length is 18 residues. V lost 6 bases, J lost 0 bases, and 18 bases lay in between. The CDR3 loop is CASSPFPFDNSGANVLTF. CDR3 in DNA: TGTGCCAGCAGCCCCTTCCCTTTCGACAACTCTGGGGCCAACGTCCTGACTTTC.

This chain connects TRBV11-2 to TRBJ1-3, with no clear D. Germline V lookup: CDR1 SGHAT, CDR2 FQNNGV. Trimming took 6 bases from V and 4 from J, leaving 16 bases between them. The CDR3 length is 15 residues. The CDR3 nucleotides are TGTGCCAGCAGTCAAGGCGGGGTCTCGGGAAACACCATATATTTT. Its translation: CASSQGGVSGNTIYF.

The V and J genes are TRBV11-2 and TRBJ1-1; D is unresolved. Germline CDR1 is SGHAT and CDR2 is FQNNGV. CDR3 length: 12 residues. V gave up 0 bases and J gave up 11 bases, with 10 bases separating them. CDR3 region: CASSLDRGYAFF. CDR3 DNA sequence: TGTGCCAGCAGCTTAGATCGAGGGTATGCTTTCTTT. The full variable domain, in which reference TRBV11-2 and TRBJ1-1 provide the parts outside the CDR3, is EAGVAQSPRYKIIEKRQSVAFWCNPISGHATLYWYQQILGQGPKLLIQFQNNGVVDDSQLPKDRFSAERLKGVDSTLKIQPAKLEDSAVYLCASSLDRGYAFFGQGTRLTVV.

The chain couples TRBV19 to TRBJ1-2; TRBD1 is a possible D gene (6 bases). The CDR3 is made up of 14 amino acids. The ends were cut back, 7 bases at V and 4 bases at J, with 16 bases in the middle. Germline CDR1 LNHDA, CDR2 SQIVND (reference sequence). The CDR3 loop is CASNTVGGPYGYTF. The CDR3 DNA is TGTGCCAGTAATACGGTCGGGGGGCCCTATGGCTACACCTTC.

The chain uses TRBV4-2 and TRBJ2-1; 10 positions match TRBD2. Trimming cost V 0 bases and J 8 bases; bases outside gene matches: 4. Germline-derived CDR1 and CDR2 are LGHNA and YNFKEQ. The CDR3 runs to 15 residues. DNA for the CDR3: TGTGCCAGCAGCCAAGAGAAGCGGGGGGGGTATGAGCAGTTCTTC. Residues: CASSQEKRGGYEQFF.

V is TRBV7-2 and J is TRBJ1-5, with D possibly being TRBD1 (5 bases). V was cut by 5 bases and J by 5 bases, with 13 bases left in between. Looked up from germline, CDR1 is SGHTA and CDR2 is FQGNSA. The CDR3 sequence is 14 residues long. The CDR3: CASSGGTEYQPQHF. CDR3 sequence (DNA): TGTGCCAGCAGCGGAGGGACGGAGTATCAGCCCCAGCATTTT.

V usage is TRBV21-1 and J usage is TRBJ2-7; the tabulated D call, TRBD1, remains unverified against the DNA. TRBV21-1 is flagged as a pseudogene. This CDR3 is built from 16 residues. The CDR3 here is CASSKAPGQGAYEQYV. In nucleotides, the CDR3 is TGTGCCAGCAGCAAAGCACCCGGTCAGGGGGCATATGAGCAGTACGTC.

The chain employs TRBV5-6 and TRBJ2-5; the match to TRBD1 covers 7 bases. Germline loops: CDR1 SGHDT, CDR2 YYEEEE. V lost 2 bases, J lost 0 bases, and 4 bases stayed unmatched. The CDR3 is 15 amino acids. The CDR3 sequence is CASSLMTGYQETQYF. The CDR3 DNA sequence: TGTGCCAGCAGCTTAATGACAGGGTACCAAGAGACCCAGTACTTC.

The chain links TRBV19 to TRBJ1-3, with TRBD1 as a possible D gene (5 bases). The CDR3 loop spans 16 amino acids. The germline V gene encodes CDR1 LNHDA and CDR2 SQIVND (reference sequence). V lost 6 bases and J lost 0, with 15 bases in between. The CDR3 region is CASSRTAGYSGNTIYF. DNA for the CDR3: TGTGCCAGTAGCCGAACCGCAGGGTACTCTGGAAACACCATATATTTT.

The V and J genes are TRBV12-5 and TRBJ1-2, with D possibly TRBD1 on 6 matching bases. Germline CDR1 is LGHNT and CDR2 is FRNRAP. The V gene lost 5 bases and the J gene lost 5 bases, with 24 bases spanning the gap. CDR3 size: 17 residues. The CDR3 DNA reads TGTGCTAGTGGTCTAGGGACAAAGGATTCCTCGAGGTATGGCTACACCTTC. It specifies CASGLGTKDSSRYGYTF.